This T cell receptor beta chain was documented in a study of T cells expressing NK-cell markers. Whole-study findings and limits: NKG2C+ dominant clonotypes from several donors made up roughly 1.0-7.0% of CD8+ T cells. The HCMV specificity of the expanded NKG2C+ T cell clones stayed unresolved. A handful of donors showed these clonotypes also leading the CD3+CD56-NKG2C+ fraction.

In generating TCR beta cDNA, 5'RACE template switching with UMIs was used. TCRdb re-analyzed the 5' RACE reads; it lists each CDR3 protein once, without DNA. The sample's table shows 150,000 to 180,000 distinct CDR3 sequences. Germline V lookup: CDR1 SGHVS, CDR2 FQNEAQ. The length of the CDR3 is 13 residues. Comment on this clonotype: Its specificity is unknown.

The sequencing input was blood T cells: a sorted CD56 or NKG2C T cell subset, CD4+ or CD8+ T cells, or bulk PBMC T cells (not recorded which). J is TRBJ2-1 and V is TRBV7-8. The receptor was isolated from a woman aged 50 to 60 in good health. The CDR3 loop reads CASSTSGSLEQFF.